A selection of T cell receptor beta chains follows, all from one sample in a study of Ad26.COV2.S vaccination and SARS-CoV-2 variants. Assay: immunoSEQ multiplex PCR; the TCRdb copy retains only in-frame clones and omits some. Among some 240,000 clones, around nine tenths were seen once, and the ten largest hold just under 3%. The sample consisted of peripheral blood, taken in a trial of Ad26.COV2.S vaccine versus placebo. Receptors originate from a person between 18 and 60 years old who received the Ad26.COV2.S COVID-19 vaccine or a placebo. CDR3s include the opening cysteine and the closing phenylalanine or tryptophan. Each record gives: V gene, clone size, J gene, D gene, CDR3 protein, CDR3 DNA. The D gene is left open where the match is weak. Not all rows give a size; the values are once, few, many and, for expanded clones, a class.

V: TRBV4-1; size: NA; J: TRBJ2-7; D: NA; CDR3: CASSQDPGERQYF; DNA: TGCGCCAGCAGCCAAGACCCGGGAGAGCGGCAGTACTTC
V: TRBV10-3; size: NA; J: TRBJ1-5; D: NA; CDR3: CAISDPFRDTAVLPQHF; DNA: TGTGCCATCAGTGATCCGTTCCGGGACACCGCCGTTTTGCCCCAGCATTTT
V: TRBV11-3; size: NA; J: TRBJ2-1; D: TRBD2; CDR3: CASSLDNSPISGGLNNEQFF; DNA: TGTGCCAGCAGCTTAGATAATAGCCCGATTAGCGGGGGTCTCAACAATGAGCAGTTCTTC
V: TRBV2; size: NA; J: TRBJ2-3; D: NA; CDR3: CASGGLSTDTQYF; DNA: TGTGCCAGTGGAGGACTAAGTACAGATACGCAGTATTTT
V: TRBV7-3; size: NA; J: TRBJ2-1; D: NA; CDR3: CASSLTGAGDEQFF; DNA: TGTGCCAGCAGCTTGACGGGGGCCGGGGATGAGCAGTTCTTC
V: TRBV7-2; size: NA; J: TRBJ2-7; D: TRBD2; CDR3: CASSTTSGGPYEQYF; DNA: TGTGCCAGCAGCACTACTAGCGGGGGGCCGTACGAGCAGTACTTC
V: TRBV3-1/TRBV3-2; size: NA; J: TRBJ2-4; D: NA; CDR3: CASSQDQGAQYF; DNA: TGTGCCAGCAGCCAAGATCAAGGGGCACAGTACTTC
V: TRBV19; size: NA; J: TRBJ1-2; D: NA; CDR3: CASKSVPGITHNSYGYTF; DNA: TGTGCCAGTAAATCGGTTCCCGGGATTACTCATAACAGCTATGGCTACACCTTC
V: TRBV7-9; size: NA; J: TRBJ1-3; D: NA; CDR3: CASSLSLSGNTIYF; DNA: TGTGCCAGCAGCTTGAGCCTTAGTGGAAACACCATATATTTT
V: TRBV11-2; size: NA; J: TRBJ1-2; D: NA; CDR3: CASSSSWGDYGYTF; DNA: TGTGCCAGCAGCTCGAGTTGGGGGGACTATGGCTACACCTTC
V: TRBV11-2; size: NA; J: TRBJ1-2; D: NA; CDR3: CASSREDTVGGYTF; DNA: TGTGCCAGCAGCCGGGAGGACACGGTAGGGGGCTACACCTTC
V: TRBV4-2; size: once; J: TRBJ2-2; D: NA; CDR3: CASSQEGGRGNTGELFF; DNA: TGTGCCAGCAGCCAAGAAGGCGGCAGGGGGAACACCGGGGAGCTGTTTTTT
V: TRBV2; size: NA; J: TRBJ2-5; D: TRBD1; CDR3: CASSWDRRAQYF; DNA: TGTGCCAGCAGCTGGGACAGAAGGGCCCAGTACTTC
V: TRBV18; size: NA; J: TRBJ1-2; D: NA; CDR3: CASSPRSNYGYTF; DNA: TGTGCCAGCTCACCGCGGAGTAACTATGGCTACACCTTC
V: TRBV4-1; size: NA; J: TRBJ2-3; D: TRBD2; CDR3: CASSRKPVTSGGADTQYF; DNA: TGCGCCAGCAGCCGTAAGCCGGTAACTAGCGGGGGGGCAGATACGCAGTATTTT
V: TRBV30; size: NA; J: TRBJ2-2; D: NA; CDR3: CAWSTLAATGELFF; DNA: TGTGCCTGGAGTACCCTGGCGGCTACCGGGGAGCTGTTTTTT
V: TRBV24-1; size: NA; J: TRBJ2-5; D: TRBD2; CDR3: CATTDLAGDSGTQYF; DNA: TGTGCCACCACCGACCTAGCGGGAGATTCTGGGACCCAGTACTTC
V: TRBV18; size: NA; J: TRBJ1-3; D: NA; CDR3: CASSGALSGNTIYF; DNA: TGTGCCAGCTCCGGGGCCTTGTCTGGAAACACCATATATTTT
V: TRBV4-2; size: NA; J: TRBJ2-2; D: NA; CDR3: CASSQDFLLSAGGGTGELFF; DNA: TGTGCCAGCAGCCAAGATTTCCTCCTTTCAGCGGGTGGAGGCACCGGGGAGCTGTTTTTT
V: TRBV7-6; size: once; J: TRBJ2-1; D: NA; CDR3: CASSYIGTTYNEQFF; DNA: TGTGCCAGCAGCTATATAGGGACCACCTACAATGAGCAGTTCTTC
V: TRBV5-6; size: NA; J: TRBJ2-5; D: TRBD1; CDR3: CASSLVTGGAKKETQYF; DNA: TGTGCCAGCAGCTTGGTGACAGGGGGCGCGAAGAAAGAGACCCAGTACTTC
V: TRBV2; size: NA; J: TRBJ1-3; D: NA; CDR3: CASSEGLVSGNTIYF; DNA: TGTGCCAGCAGTGAGGGTTTAGTCTCTGGAAACACCATATATTTT
V: TRBV7-3; size: NA; J: TRBJ2-1; D: TRBD2; CDR3: CASSPGLAPDNEQFF; DNA: TGTGCCAGCAGCCCCGGACTAGCGCCCGACAATGAGCAGTTCTTC
V: TRBV30; size: once; J: TRBJ2-1; D: TRBD2; CDR3: CAWTMAGGNEQFF; DNA: TGTGCCTGGACGATGGCGGGGGGCAATGAGCAGTTCTTC
V: TRBV23-1; size: NA; J: TRBJ1-2; D: TRBD1; CDR3: CARLGQGNGYTF; DNA: TGCGCCAGGTTGGGACAGGGAAATGGCTACACCTTC
V: TRBV7-8; size: once; J: TRBJ2-1; D: TRBD1; CDR3: CASSQRQGAYNEQFF; DNA: TGTGCCAGCAGCCAACGACAGGGGGCCTACAATGAGCAGTTCTTC
V: TRBV9; size: once; J: TRBJ2-2; D: NA; CDR3: CASSLTRDAGELFF; DNA: TGTGCCAGCAGCCTTACCAGGGATGCAGGGGAGCTGTTTTTT